The clone carrying this T cell receptor (beta chain) was observed a single time. Original handling: Quantification of nucleated cells was approximated via reference gene primer amplification. The repertoire was sequenced with immunoSEQ multiplex PCR; TCRdb's copy has only in-frame clones and lacks some. The D gene and trimming were derived from the DNA, and the V and J assignments and clone size from that table. The data hold some 270,000 clones, with approximately 89% observed a single time. The data derive from a study of blood T cell repertoires in COVID-19. At the level of the study: Acute and convalescent COVID-19 specimens originated in the United States, Italy and Spain. PBMCs, B-cell-depleted T cells, or T cells provided the cDNA or gDNA that made up the material.

The germline gives CDR1 LNHDA, CDR2 SQIVND (reference sequence). V was trimmed by 5 bases and J by 5 bases, leaving 19 bases between them. The CDR3 runs to 15 residues. Sequenced material: peripheral blood. The V call is TRBV19, the J call TRBJ2-7, with D possibly matching TRBD2 (5 bases). The sequence was obtained from a woman aged 60-75 years who had recovered from COVID-19. The CDR3 DNA follows: TGTGCCAGTAGTCCGAGTAGGGTATACGGGGACGAGCAGTACTTC. Its protein is CASSPSRVYGDEQYF.